The rows below give T cell receptor beta chains drawn from one sample of a study of blood T cell repertoires in COVID-19. Sequencing used immunoSEQ multiplex PCR; TCRdb keeps in-frame clones, though not all of them. The repertoire has about 470,000 clones, about 85% of them found once; the top ten carry roughly 0.7%. The sample comprised PBMCs or T cells enriched from blood (not recorded which). Receptor source: a woman in her late teens or twenties who had recovered from COVID-19. Each CDR3 is given with its conserved first and last residue. A D gene is named only where the DNA matches it firmly. For some rows the clone size is stated as once, few or many, or as a class when expanded; others skip it.

d_gene: .
abundance: .
j_gene: TRBJ2-7
v_gene: TRBV23-1
CDR3aa: CASSLHTSSYEQYF
CDR3nt: TGCGCCAGCAGCTTACATACTAGTTCCTACGAGCAGTACTTC

d_gene: .
abundance: .
j_gene: TRBJ2-7
v_gene: TRBV27
CDR3aa: CASSLGPGSYEQYF
CDR3nt: TGTGCCAGCAGTTTAGGGCCAGGGTCCTACGAGCAGTACTTC

d_gene: .
abundance: .
j_gene: TRBJ1-1
v_gene: TRBV27
CDR3aa: CASSFSVNTEAFF
CDR3nt: TGTGCCAGCAGTTTTTCCGTGAACACTGAAGCTTTCTTT

d_gene: .
abundance: .
j_gene: TRBJ1-3
v_gene: TRBV21-1
CDR3aa: CASSKEQEGPGNTIYF
CDR3nt: TGTGCCAGCAGCAAAGAACAGGAGGGACCTGGAAACACCATATATTTT

d_gene: .
abundance: .
j_gene: TRBJ1-6
v_gene: TRBV5-1
CDR3aa: CASSLWRQNNSPLHF
CDR3nt: TGCGCCAGCAGCTTGTGGCGACAGAATAATTCACCCCTCCACTTT

d_gene: .
abundance: once
j_gene: TRBJ1-5
v_gene: TRBV23-1
CDR3aa: CASRGVGFSNQPQHF
CDR3nt: TGCGCCAGCAGAGGGGTGGGGTTTAGCAATCAGCCCCAGCATTTT

d_gene: .
abundance: .
j_gene: TRBJ2-1
v_gene: TRBV28
CDR3aa: CASSSPGRNEQFF
CDR3nt: TGTGCCAGCAGCTCGCCGGGTCGTAATGAGCAGTTCTTC

d_gene: TRBD1
abundance: .
j_gene: TRBJ2-1
v_gene: TRBV7-9
CDR3aa: CASSSGQGRGNEQFF
CDR3nt: TGTGCCAGCAGCTCCGGACAGGGACGAGGAAATGAGCAGTTCTTC

d_gene: TRBD2
abundance: few
j_gene: TRBJ2-7
v_gene: TRBV7-2
CDR3aa: CASSGGLAGSSYEQYF
CDR3nt: TGTGCCAGCAGCGGGGGACTAGCGGGGAGCTCCTACGAGCAGTACTTC

d_gene: TRBD1
abundance: .
j_gene: TRBJ2-1
v_gene: TRBV11-3
CDR3aa: CASSPGQALSNEQFF
CDR3nt: TGTGCCAGCAGCCCGGGACAGGCCCTAAGCAATGAGCAGTTCTTC

d_gene: .
abundance: .
j_gene: TRBJ1-2
v_gene: TRBV7-9
CDR3aa: CASSSSLGPSQGKGYTF
CDR3nt: TGTGCCAGCAGCTCCTCGCTGGGCCCTTCGCAGGGAAAAGGCTACACCTTC

d_gene: .
abundance: .
j_gene: TRBJ2-5
v_gene: TRBV18
CDR3aa: CASSPLLAATQETQYF
CDR3nt: TGTGCCAGCTCACCACTGTTAGCAGCTACTCAAGAGACCCAGTACTTC

d_gene: TRBD1
abundance: .
j_gene: TRBJ1-2
v_gene: TRBV11-1
CDR3aa: CASSPRGQPHSYGYTF
CDR3nt: TGTGCCAGCAGCCCAAGGGGGCAGCCTCACTCCTATGGCTACACCTTC

d_gene: .
abundance: .
j_gene: TRBJ1-5
v_gene: TRBV20-1
CDR3aa: CSASPGPQHF
CDR3nt: TGCAGTGCTAGTCCCGGGCCCCAGCATTTT

d_gene: TRBD1
abundance: .
j_gene: TRBJ1-1
v_gene: TRBV19
CDR3aa: CAAGQVNTEAFF
CDR3nt: TGTGCCGCGGGACAGGTGAACACTGAAGCTTTCTTT

d_gene: TRBD1
abundance: .
j_gene: TRBJ2-3
v_gene: TRBV7-2
CDR3aa: CASSHRQGATDTQYF
CDR3nt: TGTGCCAGCAGCCACAGACAGGGGGCTACAGATACGCAGTATTTT

d_gene: .
abundance: .
j_gene: TRBJ2-5
v_gene: TRBV7-9
CDR3aa: CASSPDGGTQYF
CDR3nt: TGTGCCAGCAGCCCGGACGGGGGGACCCAGTACTTC

d_gene: TRBD1
abundance: .
j_gene: TRBJ2-2
v_gene: TRBV27
CDR3aa: CATSRGKAGELFF
CDR3nt: TGTGCCACCTCCAGGGGGAAAGCCGGGGAGCTGTTTTTT

d_gene: TRBD1
abundance: .
j_gene: TRBJ1-1
v_gene: TRBV19
CDR3aa: CASSSGQGGTEAFF
CDR3nt: TGTGCCAGTAGTTCTGGACAGGGGGGCACTGAAGCTTTCTTT

d_gene: TRBD1
abundance: .
j_gene: TRBJ2-7
v_gene: TRBV7-9
CDR3aa: CASTQGNSAYEQYF
CDR3nt: TGTGCCAGCACACAGGGGAATAGCGCCTACGAGCAGTACTTC

d_gene: .
abundance: .
j_gene: TRBJ2-2
v_gene: TRBV29-1
CDR3aa: CSGGAGGGELFF
CDR3nt: TGCAGCGGCGGGGCCGGTGGCGGGGAGCTGTTTTTT

d_gene: TRBD1
abundance: .
j_gene: TRBJ1-6
v_gene: TRBV11-2
CDR3aa: CASSLDREGSPLHF
CDR3nt: TGTGCCAGCAGCCTGGACAGGGAAGGTTCACCCCTCCACTTT

d_gene: .
abundance: .
j_gene: TRBJ1-6
v_gene: TRBV20-1
CDR3aa: CSASTGHPNSPLHF
CDR3nt: TGCAGTGCTAGTACAGGACACCCTAATTCACCCCTCCACTTT

d_gene: TRBD1
abundance: .
j_gene: TRBJ1-2
v_gene: TRBV14
CDR3aa: CASSPAPGTGGEGYTF
CDR3nt: TGTGCCAGCAGCCCCGCCCCCGGGACAGGGGGTGAGGGCTACACCTTC

d_gene: TRBD2
abundance: .
j_gene: TRBJ2-3
v_gene: TRBV27
CDR3aa: CASGTSGRGTDTQYF
CDR3nt: TGTGCCAGCGGAACTAGCGGGAGGGGCACAGATACGCAGTATTTT

d_gene: .
abundance: .
j_gene: TRBJ1-2
v_gene: TRBV15
CDR3aa: CATSRDEDGYTF
CDR3nt: TGTGCCACCAGCAGAGATGAGGATGGCTACACCTTC

d_gene: TRBD2
abundance: .
j_gene: TRBJ2-7
v_gene: TRBV3-1/TRBV3-2
CDR3aa: CASSQGLGTYEQYF
CDR3nt: TGTGCCAGCAGCCAGGGACTAGGGACCTACGAGCAGTACTTC

d_gene: .
abundance: .
j_gene: TRBJ1-2
v_gene: TRBV19
CDR3aa: CASSIIPGINYGYTF
CDR3nt: TGTGCCAGTAGTATAATTCCAGGGATAAACTATGGCTACACCTTC

d_gene: .
abundance: .
j_gene: TRBJ1-5
v_gene: TRBV5-1
CDR3aa: CASSLGGANQPQHF
CDR3nt: TGCGCCAGCAGCTTGGGGGGCGCCAATCAGCCCCAGCATTTT

d_gene: TRBD2
abundance: .
j_gene: TRBJ2-3
v_gene: TRBV2
CDR3aa: CASTQGTSGWGTQYF
CDR3nt: TGTGCCAGCACCCAGGGGACTAGCGGGTGGGGTACGCAGTATTTT

d_gene: .
abundance: .
j_gene: TRBJ2-3
v_gene: TRBV27
CDR3aa: CASSPGLRGDTQYF
CDR3nt: TGTGCCAGCAGCCCGGGACTTAGAGGAGATACGCAGTATTTT

d_gene: .
abundance: few
j_gene: TRBJ2-2
v_gene: TRBV28
CDR3aa: CASSSTHPPDTGELFF
CDR3nt: TGTGCCAGCAGTTCGACTCATCCCCCCGACACCGGGGAGCTGTTTTTT